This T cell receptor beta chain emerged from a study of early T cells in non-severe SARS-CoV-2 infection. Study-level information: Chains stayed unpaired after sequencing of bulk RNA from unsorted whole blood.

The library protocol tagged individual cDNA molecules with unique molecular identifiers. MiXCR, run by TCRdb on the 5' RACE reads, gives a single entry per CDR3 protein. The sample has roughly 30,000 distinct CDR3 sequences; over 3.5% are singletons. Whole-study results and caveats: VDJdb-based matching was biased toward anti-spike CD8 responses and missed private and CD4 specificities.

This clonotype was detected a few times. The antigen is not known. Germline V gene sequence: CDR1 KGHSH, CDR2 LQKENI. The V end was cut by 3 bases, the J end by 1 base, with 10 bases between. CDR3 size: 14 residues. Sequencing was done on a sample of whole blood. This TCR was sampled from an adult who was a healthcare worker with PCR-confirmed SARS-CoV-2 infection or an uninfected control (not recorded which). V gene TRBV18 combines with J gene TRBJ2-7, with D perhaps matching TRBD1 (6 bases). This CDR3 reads CASSPGTGSYEQYF. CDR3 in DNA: TGTGCCAGCTCACCCGGTACAGGGTCCTACGAGCAGTACTTC.